This T cell receptor beta chain appears in the sequencing data of a study of cytomegalovirus exposure and HLA in healthy donors. Germline CDR1 is SGHRS and CDR2 is YFSETQ. The CDR3 runs 14 residues. Trimming pared 6 bases from V and 0 bases from J, leaving 10 bases between. Healthy people donating bone marrow made up the donors. Each donor was nominally healthy when sampled (though unrecorded immune exposures were likely). This clone occurred a few times. The antigen is unknown. This sample also contains other DNA sequences that code for the same CDR3. PCR amplification relied on 60 Vbeta primers (plus 13 Jbeta primers). The data were produced by immunoSEQ multiplex PCR, yet TCRdb's version contains in-frame clones alone and is incomplete. This table holds about 190,000 clones, under 85% found once. Whole-study findings and limits: At a 0.05 false discovery rate, a later analysis found around 15,000 TCR beta sequences to be associated with HLA alleles. In terms of immune exposure information, only CMV serostatus was available.

The source is a woman aged 45 to 65 in good health and CMV-seropositive. This chain connects TRBV5-1 to TRBJ1-3; a weak D match, TRBD1 (6 bases). The specimen was PBMCs. CDR3 in amino acids: CASTTGSSGNTIYF. The CDR3 bases are TGCGCCAGCACCACAGGGAGCTCTGGAAACACCATATATTTT. The complete variable domain, with remaining parts taken from reference TRBV5-1 and TRBJ1-3, reads KAGVTQTPRYLIKTRGQQVTLSCSPISGHRSVSWYQQTPGQGLQFLFEYFSETQRNKGNFPGRFSGRQFSNSRSEMNVSTLELGDSALYLCASTTGSSGNTIYFGEGSWLTVV.